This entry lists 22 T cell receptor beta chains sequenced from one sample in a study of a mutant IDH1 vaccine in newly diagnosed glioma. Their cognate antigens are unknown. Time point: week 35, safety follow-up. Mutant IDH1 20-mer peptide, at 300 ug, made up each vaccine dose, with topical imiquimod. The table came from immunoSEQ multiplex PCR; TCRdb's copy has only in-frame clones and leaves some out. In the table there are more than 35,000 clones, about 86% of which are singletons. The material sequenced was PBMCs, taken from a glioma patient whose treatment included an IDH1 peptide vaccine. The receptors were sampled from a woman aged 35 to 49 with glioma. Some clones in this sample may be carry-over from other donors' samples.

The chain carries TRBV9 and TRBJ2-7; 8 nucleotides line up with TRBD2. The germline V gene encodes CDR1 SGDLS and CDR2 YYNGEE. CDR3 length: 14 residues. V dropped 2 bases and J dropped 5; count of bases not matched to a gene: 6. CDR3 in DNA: TGTGCCAGCAGCGTGGCCGGGGGGGCCCACGAGCAGTACTTC. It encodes CASSVAGGAHEQYF. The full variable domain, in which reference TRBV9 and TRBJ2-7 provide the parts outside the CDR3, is DSGVTQTPKHLITATGQRVTLRCSPRSGDLSVYWYQQSLDQGLQFLIQYYNGEERAKGNILERFSAQQFPDLHSELNLSSLELGDSALYFCASSVAGGAHEQYFGPGTRLTVT.

The CDR3 region has the DNA TGTGCCAGCAGGGGAGCCAGGGTCCGGAGCGATTCACCCCTCCACTTT. It specifies CASRGARVRSDSPLHF. This sequence joins TRBV2 and TRBJ1-6, with D possibly being TRBD1 (5 bases). The CDR3 is 16 amino acids. The germline V gene encodes CDR1 SNHLY and CDR2 FYNNEI. Trimming removed 6 bases from V and 8 bases from J, with 20 bases in between.

CDR3 amino acids: CASSSDRTGRTEAFF. CDR3 bases: TGTGCCAGTAGTTCCGACCGGACAGGGAGGACTGAAGCTTTCTTT. The V call is TRBV19, the J call TRBJ1-1; the match to TRBD1 covers 8 bases. The CDR3 is made up of 15 amino acids. Germline V gene data show CDR1 as LNHDA and CDR2 as SQIVND (reference sequence). J gave up 5 bases and V 5 bases, and 10 bases lay outside the gene matches.

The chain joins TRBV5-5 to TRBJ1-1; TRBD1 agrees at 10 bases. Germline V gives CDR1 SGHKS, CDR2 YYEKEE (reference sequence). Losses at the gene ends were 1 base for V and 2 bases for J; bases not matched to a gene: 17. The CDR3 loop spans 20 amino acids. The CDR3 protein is CASSLRGMIRDRGPNTEAFF. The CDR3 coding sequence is TGTGCCAGCAGCTTGCGAGGGATGATCCGGGACAGGGGACCTAACACTGAAGCTTTCTTT.

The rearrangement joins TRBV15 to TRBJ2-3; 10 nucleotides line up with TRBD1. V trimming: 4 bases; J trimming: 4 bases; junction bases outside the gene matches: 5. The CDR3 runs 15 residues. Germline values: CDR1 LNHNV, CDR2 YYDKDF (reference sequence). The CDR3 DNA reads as TGTGCCACCAGCATCCGGGACAGGGGCGCAGATACGCAGTATTTT. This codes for CATSIRDRGADTQYF.

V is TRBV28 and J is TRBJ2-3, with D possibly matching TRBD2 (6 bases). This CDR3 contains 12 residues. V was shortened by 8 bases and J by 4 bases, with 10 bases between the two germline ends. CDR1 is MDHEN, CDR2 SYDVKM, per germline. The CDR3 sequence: CASSPGADTQYF. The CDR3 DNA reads TGTGCCAGCTCCCCGGGGGCAGATACGCAGTATTTT.

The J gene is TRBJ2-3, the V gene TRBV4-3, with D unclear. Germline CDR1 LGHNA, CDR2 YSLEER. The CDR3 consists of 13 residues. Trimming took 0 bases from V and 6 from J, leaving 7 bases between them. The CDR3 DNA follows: TGCGCCAGCAGCCAAGAAGCGCAGGATACGCAGTATTTT. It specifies CASSQEAQDTQYF.

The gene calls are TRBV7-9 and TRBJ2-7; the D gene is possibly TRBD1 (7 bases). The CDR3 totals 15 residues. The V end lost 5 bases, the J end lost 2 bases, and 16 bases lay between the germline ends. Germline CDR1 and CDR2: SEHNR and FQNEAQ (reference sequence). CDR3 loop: CASSLQGERAYEQYF. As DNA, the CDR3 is TGTGCCAGCAGCCTCCAGGGGGAGCGGGCCTACGAGCAGTACTTC.

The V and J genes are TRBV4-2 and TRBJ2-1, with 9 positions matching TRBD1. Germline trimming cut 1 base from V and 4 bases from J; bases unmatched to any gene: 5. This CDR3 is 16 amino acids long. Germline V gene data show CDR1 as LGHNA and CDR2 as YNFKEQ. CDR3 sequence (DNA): TGTGCCAGCAGCCAAGCAACAGGGGGCGGATACAATGAGCAGTTCTTC. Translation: CASSQATGGGYNEQFF.

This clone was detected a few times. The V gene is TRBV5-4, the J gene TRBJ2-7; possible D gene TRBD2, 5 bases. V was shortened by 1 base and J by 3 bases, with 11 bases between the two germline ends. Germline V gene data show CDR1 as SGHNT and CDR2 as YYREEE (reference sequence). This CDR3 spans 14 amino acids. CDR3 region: CASSLRGGGYEQYF. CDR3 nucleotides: TGTGCCAGCAGCTTGCGAGGAGGCGGCTACGAGCAGTACTTC.

The DNA for the CDR3 is TGTGCCAGCAGTGGGGACTCCTTAACCTACGAGCAGTACTTC. Its protein is CASSGDSLTYEQYF. This chain connects TRBV6-4 to TRBJ2-7; TRBD2 is a possible D gene (6 bases). Trimming cost V 4 bases and J 2 bases, with 12 bases left between them. The CDR3 is 14 amino acids. Germline V lookup: CDR1 MRHNA, CDR2 SNTAGT.

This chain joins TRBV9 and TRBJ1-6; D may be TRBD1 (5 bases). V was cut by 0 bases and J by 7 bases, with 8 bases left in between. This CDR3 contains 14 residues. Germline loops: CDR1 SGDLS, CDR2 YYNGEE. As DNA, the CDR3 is TGTGCCAGCAGCGTAGGACAGCTAAATTCACCCCTCCACTTT. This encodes CASSVGQLNSPLHF.

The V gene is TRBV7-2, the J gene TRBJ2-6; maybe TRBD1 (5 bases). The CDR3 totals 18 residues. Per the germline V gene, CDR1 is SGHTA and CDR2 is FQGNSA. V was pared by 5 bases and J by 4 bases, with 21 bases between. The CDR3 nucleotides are TGTGCCAGCAGCCTGGACCGGGTAGGGGCCAGCGGGGCCAACGTCCTGACTTTC. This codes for CASSLDRVGASGANVLTF.

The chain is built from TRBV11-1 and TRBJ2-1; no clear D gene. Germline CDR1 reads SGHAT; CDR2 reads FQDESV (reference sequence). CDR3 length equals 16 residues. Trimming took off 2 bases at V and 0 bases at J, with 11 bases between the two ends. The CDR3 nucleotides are TGTGCCAGCAGCTTAAGCCCCCCGGGCTCCTACAATGAGCAGTTCTTC. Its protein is CASSLSPPGSYNEQFF.

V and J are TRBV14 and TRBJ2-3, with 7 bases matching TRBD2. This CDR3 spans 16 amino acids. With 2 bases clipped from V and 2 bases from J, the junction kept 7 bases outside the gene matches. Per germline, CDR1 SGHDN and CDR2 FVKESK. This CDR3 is CASSQNERGNTDTQYF. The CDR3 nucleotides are TGTGCCAGCAGCCAAAACGAGCGGGGAAACACAGATACGCAGTATTTT.

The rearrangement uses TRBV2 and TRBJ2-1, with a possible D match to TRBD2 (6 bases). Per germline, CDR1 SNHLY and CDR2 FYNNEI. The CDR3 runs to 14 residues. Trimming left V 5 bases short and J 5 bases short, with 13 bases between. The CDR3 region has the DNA TGTGCCAGCAGTCCCGGCTGGGGGGACAATGAGCAGTTCTTC. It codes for CASSPGWGDNEQFF.

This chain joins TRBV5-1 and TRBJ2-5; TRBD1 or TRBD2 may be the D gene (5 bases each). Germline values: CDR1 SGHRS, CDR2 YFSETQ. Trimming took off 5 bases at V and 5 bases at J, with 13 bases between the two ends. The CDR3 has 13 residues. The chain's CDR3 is CASRRSGLETQYF. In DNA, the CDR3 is TGCGCCAGCAGGAGGTCGGGGCTGGAGACCCAGTACTTC.

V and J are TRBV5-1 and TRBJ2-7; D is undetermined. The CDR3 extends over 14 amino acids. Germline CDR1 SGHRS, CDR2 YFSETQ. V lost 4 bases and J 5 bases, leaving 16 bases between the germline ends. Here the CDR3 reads CASSPRAGGDEQYF. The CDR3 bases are TGCGCCAGCAGCCCCCGGGCAGGCGGCGACGAGCAGTACTTC.

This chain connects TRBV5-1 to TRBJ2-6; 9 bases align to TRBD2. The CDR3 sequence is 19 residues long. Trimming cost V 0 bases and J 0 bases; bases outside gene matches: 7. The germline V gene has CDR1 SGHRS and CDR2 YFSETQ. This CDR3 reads CASSLEPSGALSGANVLTF. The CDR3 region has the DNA TGCGCCAGCAGCTTGGAACCTAGCGGGGCCCTCTCTGGGGCCAACGTCCTGACTTTC.

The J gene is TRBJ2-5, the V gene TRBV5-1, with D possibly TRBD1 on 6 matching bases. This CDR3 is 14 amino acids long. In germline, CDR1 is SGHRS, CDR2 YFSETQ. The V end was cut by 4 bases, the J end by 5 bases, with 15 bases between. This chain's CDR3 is CASSKGGQSETQYF. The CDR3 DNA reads TGCGCCAGCAGCAAGGGTGGACAGTCGGAGACCCAGTACTTC. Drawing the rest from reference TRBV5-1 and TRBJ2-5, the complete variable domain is KAGVTQTPRYLIKTRGQQVTLSCSPISGHRSVSWYQQTPGQGLQFLFEYFSETQRNKGNFPGRFSGRQFSNSRSEMNVSTLELGDSALYLCASSKGGQSETQYFGPGTRLLVL.

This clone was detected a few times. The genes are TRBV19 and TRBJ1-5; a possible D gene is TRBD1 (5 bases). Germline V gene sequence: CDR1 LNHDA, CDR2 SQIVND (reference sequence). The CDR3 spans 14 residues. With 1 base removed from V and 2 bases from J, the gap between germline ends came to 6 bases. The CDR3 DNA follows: TGTGCCAGTAGTATAGGCAGGGGCAATCAGCCCCAGCATTTT. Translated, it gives CASSIGRGNQPQHF.

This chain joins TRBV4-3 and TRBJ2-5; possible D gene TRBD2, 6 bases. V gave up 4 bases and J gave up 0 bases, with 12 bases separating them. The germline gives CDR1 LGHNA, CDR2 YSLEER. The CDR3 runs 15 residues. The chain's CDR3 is CASSPNWRDQETQYF. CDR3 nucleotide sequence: TGCGCCAGCAGCCCGAATTGGAGGGACCAAGAGACCCAGTACTTC.